Presented here are 17 T cell receptor beta chains from one specimen sequenced in a study of T and B cells in COVID-19 patients. Blood genomic DNA input for TRB amplification was about 240-550 ng. BIOMED2 TRB-A/B primer pools were used in multiplex TRB PCR. TCRdb re-called the multiplex PCR reads through MiXCR, storing one row per CDR3 protein. Among 8,000 to 9,500 distinct CDR3 sequences listed, roughly 23% were seen once. The sample consisted of blood. The receptor source for this set is a human donor who had recovered from COVID-19.

This clonotype was seen more than once but under ten times. The chain links TRBV7-4 to TRBJ1-2, with 7 nucleotides matching TRBD1. The germline CDR1 and CDR2 sequences are SGHVT and SQSDAQ. CDR3 length: 13 amino acids. After removal of 3 bases from V and 4 bases from J, the junction contained 2 bases not matched to a gene. CDR3 in DNA: TGTGCCAGCAGCTTGGGACAGTTCTATGGCTACACCTTC. Its protein is CASSLGQFYGYTF.

This clonotype has a handful of counts. The chain carries TRBV4-2 and TRBJ2-3; D uncertain. Trimming took 0 bases from V and 7 from J, leaving 17 bases between them. The CDR3 contains 16 residues. Germline V lookup: CDR1 LGHNA, CDR2 YNFKEQ. CDR3 coding DNA: TGTGCCAGCAGCCAAGATGGCGTAGGGTGGAAAAATACGCAGTATTTT. It codes for CASSQDGVGWKNTQYF.

Regarding this clonotype: It may be a read error: a sequence one base away is much more abundant. The CDR3 region is CASSLGQGRAGELYF. CDR3 nucleotides: TGTGCCAGCAGTCTCGGACAGGGTCGGGCCGGGGAGCTGTATTTT. V usage is TRBV6-1 and J usage is TRBJ2-2, with 8 bases matching TRBD1. The CDR3 sequence is 15 residues long. CDR1 is MNHNS and CDR2 is SASEGT in the germline V gene.

The genes are TRBV28 and TRBJ1-5, with a weak D call TRBD1 (6 bases). CDR1 and CDR2 from the germline V gene are MDHEN and SYDVKM. The V gene lost 4 bases and the J gene lost 3 bases, with 19 bases spanning the gap. This CDR3 spans 17 amino acids. As DNA, the CDR3 is TGTGCCAGCAGTTCCCGTGGGGGGGCCGTTTTCAATCAGCCCCAGCATTTT. This sequence encodes CASSSRGGAVFNQPQHF.

This clonotype is judged medium-sized. The chain uses TRBV5-5 and TRBJ2-5; 8 nucleotides agree with TRBD1. The V and J ends lost 3 bases and 6 bases, in that order; junction bases with no gene match: 4. Germline loops: CDR1 SGHKS, CDR2 YYEKEE (reference sequence). CDR3 length: 13 amino acids. CDR3 protein: CASSYGQGQTQYF. The CDR3 bases are TGTGCCAGCAGCTATGGACAGGGTCAGACCCAGTACTTC. The entire variable domain, with the rest obtained from reference TRBV5-5 and TRBJ2-5, is as follows: DAGVTQSPTHLIKTRGQQVTLRCSPISGHKSVSWYQQVLGQGPQFIFQYYEKEERGRGNFPDRFSARQFPNYSSELNVNALLLGDSALYLCASSYGQGQTQYFGPGTRLLVL.

V usage is TRBV11-2 and J usage is TRBJ1-2; a possible D gene is TRBD1 (6 bases). V was pared by 5 bases and J by 4 bases, with 11 bases between. CDR1 is SGHAT and CDR2 is FQNNGV in the germline V gene. The CDR3 is made up of 13 amino acids. The CDR3 reads CASSRQEGYGYTF. The CDR3 coding sequence is TGTGCCAGCAGCCGACAGGAAGGCTATGGCTACACCTTC.

Ten or more counts support this clonotype. The chain combines TRBV6-6 with TRBJ1-5; D is ambiguous. This CDR3 has 15 amino acids. Between the trimmed V and J ends, which lost 6 bases and 0 bases, there was a span of 12 bases. Germline CDR1 is MNHNY and CDR2 is SVGAGI (reference sequence). The CDR3 bases are TGTGCCAGCAGAATAAATACGAATAGCAATCAGCCCCAGCATTTT. It is translated as CASRINTNSNQPQHF.

By its share, this clonotype is medium-sized (0.01 to 0.1%). The V and J genes are TRBV19 and TRBJ2-1; 10 bases line up with TRBD1. CDR1 and CDR2 (germline): LNHDA, SQIVND (reference sequence). Trimming cost V 5 bases and J 14 bases; bases outside gene matches: 9. CDR3 length: 13 amino acids. The chain's CDR3 is CASSPISGQGKFF. In DNA form, the CDR3 reads TGTGCCAGTAGTCCGATCTCGGGACAGGGGAAGTTCTTC.

This clonotype was observed a handful of times. This sequence joins TRBV7-9 and TRBJ2-1, with D possibly TRBD2 on 6 matching bases. The germline gives CDR1 SEHNR, CDR2 FQNEAQ (reference sequence). This CDR3 spans 15 amino acids. V shed 0 bases and J shed 7 bases, with 13 bases lying between them. CDR3 DNA: TGTGCCAGCAGCTTAGCCGGGGGAAGTGGAAATGAGCAGTTCTTC. Amino acid sequence: CASSLAGGSGNEQFF.

Only a few counts were recorded for this clonotype. The genes are TRBV6-4 and TRBJ2-1; 13 nucleotides align to TRBD2. V trimming: 2 bases; J trimming: 8 bases; junction bases outside the gene matches: 3. The CDR3 has 15 residues. Germline CDR1 reads MRHNA; CDR2 reads SNTAGT. DNA for the CDR3: TGTGCCAGCAGTGACACTAGCGGGGGGGCGGATGAGCAGTTCTTC. As protein: CASSDTSGGADEQFF.

This chain links TRBV11-1 with TRBJ2-7; 8 nucleotides align to TRBD1. Germline CDR1 and CDR2: SGHAT and FQDESV (reference sequence). This CDR3 has 14 residues. Unmatched junction bases numbered 6, after V lost 6 bases and J lost 2 bases. The CDR3 DNA reads as TGTGCCAGCAGGCTCAACAGGGGGACCTACGAGCAGTACTTC. Its protein product is CASRLNRGTYEQYF. Supplemented by reference TRBV11-1 and TRBJ2-7, the full variable domain reads EAEVAQSPRYKITEKSQAVAFWCDPISGHATLYWYRQILGQGPELLVQFQDESVVDDSQLPKDRFSAERLKGVDSTLKIQPAELGDSAMYLCASRLNRGTYEQYFGPGTRLTVT.

Ten or more counts support this clonotype. The gene calls are TRBV6-2 or TRBV6-3 and TRBJ1-5, with TRBD1 as a possible D gene (5 bases). The germline V gene has CDR1 MNHEY and CDR2 SVGEGT. Trimming stripped 5 bases from V and 4 bases from J, with 9 bases between. The CDR3 sequence is 13 residues long. CDR3 nucleotides: TGTGCCAGCAGTAACCCAGGGAATCAGCCCCAGCATTTT. Residues: CASSNPGNQPQHF.

By its share, this clonotype is medium-sized. V and J are TRBV6-5 and TRBJ2-5; D remains unclear. The germline V gene encodes CDR1 MNHEY and CDR2 SVGAGI. This CDR3 contains 13 residues. V was trimmed by 6 bases and J by 0 bases, leaving 8 bases between them. Here the CDR3 DNA reads TGTGCCAGCAGGCCTGGGAACCAAGAGACCCAGTACTTC. Protein sequence: CASRPGNQETQYF.

This clonotype was seen at least ten times. The chain couples TRBV7-9 to TRBJ2-5; 10 bases fit TRBD2. The CDR3 sequence is 16 residues long. Germline V gene lookup returns CDR1 SEHNR and CDR2 FQNEAQ (reference sequence). Unmatched junction bases numbered 9, after V lost 4 bases and J lost 4 bases. The DNA for the CDR3 is TGTGCCAGCAGCTGGGAAACTAGCGGGGTTGCAGAGACCCAGTACTTC. Its protein product is CASSWETSGVAETQYF.

This clonotype is medium-sized by share. This sequence joins TRBV15 and TRBJ1-4, with D perhaps matching TRBD1 (5 bases). Germline V CDR1 and CDR2: LNHNV, YYDKDF (reference sequence). Trimming pared 0 bases from V and 12 bases from J, leaving 14 bases between. The CDR3 is 14 amino acids. CDR3: CATSREVSQGELFF. In DNA form, the CDR3 reads TGTGCCACCAGCAGAGAGGTGTCGCAGGGCGAACTGTTTTTT.

The chain combines TRBV6-5 with TRBJ2-7; the match to TRBD1 covers 10 bases. Trimming removed 6 bases from V and 3 bases from J; junction bases left unmatched: 5. In germline, CDR1 is MNHEY, CDR2 SVGAGI. CDR3 size: 14 residues. CDR3 region: CASRPRTGGYEQYF. In DNA, the CDR3 is TGTGCCAGCAGACCCAGGACAGGGGGCTACGAGCAGTACTTC.

Concerning this clonotype itself: One end of the junction is discordant with germline, which a read error may explain. V usage is TRBV20-1 and J usage is TRBJ1-6, with a tentative D call TRBD1 (6 bases). The length of the CDR3 is 16 residues. The germline CDR1 and CDR2 sequences are DFQATT and SNEGSKA (reference sequence). CDR3 sequence reads: CSAEGQGTSFNSPLHF. DNA for the CDR3: TGCAGTGCGGAGGGGCAGGGGACTTCCTTTAATTCACCCCTCCACTTT.